This is a list of T cell receptor beta chains from one sample in a study of cytomegalovirus exposure and HLA in healthy donors. Sequenced by immunoSEQ multiplex PCR; TCRdb stores in-frame clones only, minus some. The sample contains about 110,000 clones, approximately 80% of which appear only once. The sequenced sample was PBMCs. The source is a man aged 55 to 70 in good health and CMV-seronegative. CDR3s include the opening cysteine and the closing phenylalanine or tryptophan. Each record gives: V gene, CDR3 protein.

TRBV29-1	CSVEDTGTGVPEQYF
TRBV7-9	CASSFDRLSGNTIYF
TRBV15	CATSRDRWSQETQYF
TRBV6-5	CASSYGTGELISGYTF
TRBV5-1	CASSLTSGGSPGETQYF
TRBV11-3	CASSLQMNTEAFF
TRBV5-1	CASSLAPGGGKAFF
TRBV28	CASRGDRGNSPLHF
TRBV19	CASSLDGQGNYGYTF
TRBV21-1	CASSKWWSPPDVQYF
TRBV4-3	CASSQVSTGGSYNEQFF
TRBV21-1	CASSNPRDRESWSSAFF
TRBV6-6	CASNLGTAHSNQPQHF